The entry below gives a single TCR beta chain sequence along with its context. Its specificity is not known. The data were obtained in a study of CD4 T cells in relation to SARS-CoV-2 and coronaviruses. Study as a whole: PBMCs were cultured with antigen for nine to eleven days before TCR beta sequencing. The restricting HLA molecule for shared crossreactive spike epitopes was mapped.

TCRdb's table, derived via immunoSEQ multiplex PCR, lists solely in-frame clones and lacks some. The sample lists 20,000 to 25,000 clones; 76% were seen once. V lost 4 bases, J lost 4 bases, and 8 bases stayed unmatched. Germline-derived CDR1 and CDR2 are MNHEY and SVGAGI. The CDR3 length is 16 residues. The unexposed donors gave CD4+ T cells in about 2010-2018, prior to COVID-19. After about ten days of culture, CD4+ T cells were isolated. Cells permitting, SARS-CoV-2 S/N and four cold-coronavirus spikes were tested on unexposed-donor CD4+ T cells. Sequencing input: CD4+ T cells from PBMCs, cultured in vitro. The receptor was derived from a human donor in good health. The J gene is TRBJ2-1, the V gene TRBV6-5, with 9 nucleotides matching TRBD1. CDR3 sequence: CASSFGTGRMYNEQFF. CDR3 in DNA: TGTGCCAGCAGTTTTGGGACAGGGAGAATGTACAATGAGCAGTTCTTC.